What follows are 27 T cell receptor beta chains derived from one specimen sequenced in a study of cytomegalovirus exposure and HLA in healthy donors. The PCR used 60 Vbeta and 13 Jbeta primers. Profiling relied on immunoSEQ multiplex PCR, and the TCRdb table lists in-frame clones only, not all of them. The sample records 210,000 or so clones, about 83% being singletons. Sequencing used PBMCs. The receptors stem from a human donor in good health.

This chain connects TRBV10-2 to TRBJ1-2; 7 bases agree with TRBD1. V gave up 3 bases and J gave up 0 bases; unmatched junction bases: 4. The germline CDR1 and CDR2 sequences are WSHSY and SAAADI. The CDR3 extends over 15 amino acids. The CDR3 region is CASSDNRGANYGYTF. CDR3 DNA: TGCGCCAGCAGTGACAACAGGGGAGCTAACTATGGCTACACCTTC.

This rearrangement joins TRBV29-1 to TRBJ1-2; D is unresolved. The V end lost 4 bases, the J end lost 2 bases, and 14 bases lay between the germline ends. This CDR3 region has 14 residues. Looked up from germline, CDR1 is SQVTM and CDR2 is ANQGSEA. The CDR3 DNA is TGCAGCGTTGGAGAATCAGGATTCAACTATGGCTACACCTTC. It specifies CSVGESGFNYGYTF.

This chain links TRBV29-1 with TRBJ2-5, with D maybe TRBD2 (6 bases). V was shortened by 7 bases and J by 2 bases, with 17 bases between the two germline ends. The CDR3 is 14 amino acids. Germline lookup yields CDR1 SQVTM and CDR2 ANQGSEA. Here the CDR3 DNA reads TGCAGCGCCCTACCGACTAGAGAACAAGAGACCCAGTACTTC. Protein sequence: CSALPTREQETQYF.

The CDR3 protein is CASSLVDRAIGYTF. The CDR3 DNA reads as TGTGCCAGCAGCTTGGTTGACAGGGCGATAGGCTACACCTTC. The J gene is TRBJ1-2, the V gene TRBV5-4, with TRBD1 matching over 7 bases. V lost 0 bases and J lost 8; bases outside the gene matches: 7. Germline CDR1 reads SGHNT; CDR2 reads YYREEE (reference sequence). The CDR3 covers 14 residues.

The chain uses TRBV5-6 and TRBJ2-1, with 13 nucleotides matching TRBD2. CDR1 and CDR2 from the germline V gene are SGHDT and YYEEEE. Trimming took 4 bases from V and 8 from J; bases not matched to a gene: 9. The CDR3 consists of 16 residues. The CDR3 sequence: CASSGPGLAGWDEQFF. CDR3 DNA sequence: TGTGCCAGCAGCGGGCCGGGACTAGCGGGATGGGATGAGCAGTTCTTC.

This clone was detected a few times. The chain combines TRBV4-3 with TRBJ2-5; 9 nucleotides match TRBD2. The J segment lost 6 bases and the V segment lost 3 bases, leaving 8 bases of the junction unmatched. Germline CDR1 reads LGHNA; CDR2 reads YSLEER. The CDR3 runs to 15 residues. CDR3 protein: CASSQPAGTSKTQYF. The CDR3 DNA sequence: TGCGCCAGCAGCCAGCCCGCCGGGACTAGCAAGACCCAGTACTTC.

The chain is built from TRBV20-1 and TRBJ2-1; no clear D. This CDR3 is 11 amino acids long. Trimming pared 4 bases from V and 4 bases from J, leaving 5 bases between. Germline V gene lookup returns CDR1 DFQATT and CDR2 SNEGSKA (reference sequence). The CDR3 spells CSATHYNEQFF. The DNA for the CDR3 is TGCAGTGCTACCCATTACAATGAGCAGTTCTTC.

The rearrangement joins TRBV15 to TRBJ2-5; 8 bases fit TRBD2. The J call is uncertain, as TRBJ2-7 better fits the DNA end. The germline V gene encodes CDR1 LNHNV and CDR2 YYDKDF (reference sequence). The CDR3 totals 17 residues. The CDR3 protein is CATSRELASGSTYEQYF. CDR3 in DNA: TGTGCCACCAGCAGAGAATTGGCTAGCGGGTCTACCTACGAGCAGTACTTC.

J is TRBJ1-2 and V is TRBV21-1; no DNA check was done on the table's D call, TRBD1. TRBV21-1 has pseudogene status. This CDR3 is 15 amino acids long. For the CDR3, the DNA is TGTGCCAGCAGCAAAATAGGGGTAGTGGAGTATGGCTACACCTTC. It is translated as CASSKIGVVEYGYTF.

The rearrangement joins TRBV19 to TRBJ2-7; TRBD1 matches 8 bases. The germline V gene encodes CDR1 LNHDA and CDR2 SQIVND (reference sequence). V trimming: 2 bases; J trimming: 0 bases; junction bases outside the gene matches: 21. The CDR3 runs to 21 residues. The CDR3 sequence is CASSIRSGLTGAQLSSYEQYF. The CDR3 DNA sequence: TGTGCCAGTAGTATAAGATCCGGTTTGACAGGGGCCCAACTTAGCTCCTACGAGCAGTACTTC.

The chain has TRBV5-4 and TRBJ2-1, with TRBD1 identical over 9 bases. The V segment lost 0 bases and the J segment 5 bases; nucleotides outside the gene matches: 3. This CDR3 is 15 amino acids long. Germline CDR1 is SGHNT and CDR2 is YYREEE (reference sequence). The CDR3 sequence: CASSLGTGVNNEQFF. CDR3 coding DNA: TGTGCCAGCAGCTTGGGGACAGGGGTGAACAATGAGCAGTTCTTC.

This clone was counted a single time. CDR3 bases: TGTGCCAGCAGGGACGGACTAGCGGTTTACAATGAGCAGTTCTTC. This encodes CASRDGLAVYNEQFF. This sequence joins TRBV5-6 and TRBJ2-1, with TRBD2 identical over 10 bases. V lost 5 bases and J lost 4; bases outside the gene matches: 6. Germline V gene lookup returns CDR1 SGHDT and CDR2 YYEEEE. CDR3 length: 15 residues.

This chain joins TRBV6-1 and TRBJ2-2, with no clear D. V dropped 4 bases and J dropped 1 base, with 7 bases sitting between them. The CDR3 covers 14 residues. Germline-derived CDR1 and CDR2 are MNHNS and SASEGT. DNA of the CDR3: TGTGCCAGCAGTGGATTAGAGAACACCGGGGAGCTGTTTTTT. This sequence encodes CASSGLENTGELFF.

CDR3 loop: CATLTSGTRDEQFF. CDR3 nucleotides: TGTGCCACCCTGACTAGCGGGACGAGGGATGAGCAGTTCTTC. The genes are TRBV28 and TRBJ2-1; 11 bases are a match to TRBD2. The CDR3 has 14 amino acids. The junction had 10 bases not matched to a gene; V was cut back by 10 bases and J by 8 bases. The germline gives CDR1 MDHEN, CDR2 SYDVKM.

The chain is built from TRBV4-1 and TRBJ2-7; 8 nucleotides line up with TRBD2. Germline CDR1 is MGHRA and CDR2 is YSYEKL. This CDR3 has 15 residues. J lost 2 bases, V lost 1 base, and 4 bases had no gene match. CDR3 DNA: TGCGCCAGCAGCCAAGCAAGCGGGAGTCCCTACGAGCAGTACTTC. Translated, it gives CASSQASGSPYEQYF.

The chain uses TRBV9 and TRBJ2-1, with 8 bases fitting TRBD2. CDR3 length equals 16 residues. CDR1 and CDR2 from the germline V gene are SGDLS and YYNGEE. Trimming removed 2 bases from V and 5 bases from J; junction bases left unmatched: 9. The CDR3 sequence is CASSVYEREIHNEQFF. In nucleotides, the CDR3 is TGTGCCAGCAGCGTTTATGAGCGGGAGATCCACAATGAGCAGTTCTTC. Filled out from reference TRBV9 and TRBJ2-1, the complete variable domain reads DSGVTQTPKHLITATGQRVTLRCSPRSGDLSVYWYQQSLDQGLQFLIQYYNGEERAKGNILERFSAQQFPDLHSELNLSSLELGDSALYFCASSVYEREIHNEQFFGPGTRLTVL.

The chain carries TRBV28 and TRBJ1-3; 7 nucleotides match TRBD1. The CDR3 extends over 15 amino acids. V gave up 5 bases and J gave up 0 bases; unmatched junction bases: 4. Germline V gene data show CDR1 as MDHEN and CDR2 as SYDVKM. As DNA, the CDR3 is TGTGCCAGCAGTCTACAGGGGTTCTCTGGAAACACCATATATTTT. It encodes CASSLQGFSGNTIYF.

This clone was seen a few times. The rearrangement joins TRBV19 to TRBJ1-1, with D unresolved. Germline values: CDR1 LNHDA, CDR2 SQIVND (reference sequence). The CDR3 contains 13 residues. V was trimmed by 4 bases and J by 1 base, leaving 7 bases between them. In DNA form, the CDR3 reads TGTGCCAGTAGTAGTCAGCGGAACACTGAAGCTTTCTTT. It codes for CASSSQRNTEAFF.

The chain combines TRBV4-3 with TRBJ2-5; TRBD2 matches at 14 bases. The CDR3 consists of 19 residues. Germline loops: CDR1 LGHNA, CDR2 YSLEER. With V trimmed by 0 bases and J by 2 bases, 8 bases remained unmatched. CDR3 loop: CASSQDLGTSGSIQETQYF. The DNA for the CDR3 is TGCGCCAGCAGCCAAGATCTGGGGACTAGCGGGAGTATACAAGAGACCCAGTACTTC.

The CDR3 DNA is TGCGCCAGCAGTGCCGTTATCGCCGGGGAGCTGTTTTTT. Translating it yields CASSAVIAGELFF. This chain links TRBV10-1 with TRBJ2-2; D is uncertain. The CDR3 contains 13 residues. Germline V gene lookup returns CDR1 WNHNN and CDR2 SYGVQD (reference sequence). V was pared by 4 bases and J by 6 bases, with 9 bases between.

This rearrangement joins TRBV4-1 to TRBJ1-1; 8 nucleotides align to TRBD1. V lost 3 bases and J lost 5; bases outside the gene matches: 8. The CDR3 contains 15 residues. Germline CDR1 reads MGHRA; CDR2 reads YSYEKL. The DNA of the CDR3 is TGCGCCAGCAGCCACCCAATGACAGGGGAGACTGAAGCTTTCTTT. Translated, it gives CASSHPMTGETEAFF.

This clone was counted between two and nine times. The V gene is TRBV20-1, the J gene TRBJ1-1; D is undetermined. Trimming removed 4 bases from V and 10 bases from J, with 13 bases in between. The CDR3 sequence is 11 residues long. CDR1 and CDR2 (germline): DFQATT, SNEGSKA (reference sequence). In DNA form, the CDR3 reads TGCAGTGCTACGCCCTCCCTAGTAGCTTTCTTT. This gives the protein CSATPSLVAFF.

The chain carries TRBV5-1 and TRBJ2-1; weak D call: TRBD1 (5 bases). Germline V CDR1 and CDR2: SGHRS, YFSETQ. Trimming cost V 0 bases and J 0 bases, with 10 bases left between them. This CDR3 has 16 residues. CDR3 nucleotide sequence: TGCGCCAGCAGCTTGGAGGGGATGAGCTCCTACAATGAGCAGTTCTTC. Translation gives CASSLEGMSSYNEQFF.

The chain recombines TRBV30 with TRBJ1-4; the D is unclear. Germline values: CDR1 GTSNPN, CDR2 SVGIG (reference sequence). The CDR3 has 13 residues. V was clipped by 6 bases and J by 7 bases, with 15 bases between them. CDR3 amino acids: CACSSGGSEKLFF. The DNA of the CDR3 is TGTGCCTGTTCGTCAGGAGGAAGTGAAAAACTGTTTTTT.

The rearrangement links TRBV7-2 to TRBJ1-2, with 7 nucleotides matching TRBD1. V lost 0 bases and J lost 8; bases outside the gene matches: 3. Germline CDR1 SGHTA, CDR2 FQGNSA. The CDR3 loop spans 13 amino acids. CDR3 DNA sequence: TGTGCCAGCAGCTTAGCCAGGGGGAGCGGCTACACCTTC. This sequence encodes CASSLARGSGYTF.

This clone was seen a handful of times. V usage is TRBV6-6 and J usage is TRBJ2-7, with D tentatively TRBD2 (5 bases). V dropped 4 bases and J dropped 2 bases, with 12 bases sitting between them. The V gene's germline CDR1 is MNHNY and CDR2 SVGAGI (reference sequence). The CDR3 runs to 14 residues. CDR3 sequence reads: CASSSGIGAYEQYF. The CDR3 DNA is TGTGCCAGCAGTTCCGGGATCGGGGCCTACGAGCAGTACTTC.

The gene calls are TRBV29-1 and TRBJ1-4; TRBD1 is a possible D gene (6 bases). The V and J ends lost 7 bases and 8 bases respectively, with 17 bases between them. The CDR3 consists of 13 residues. CDR1 is SQVTM and CDR2 is ANQGSEA in the germline V gene. In DNA, the CDR3 is TGCAGCGCTGGGGGCAGGGAAGGGGAAAAACTGTTTTTT. This codes for CSAGGREGEKLFF.